This TCR beta chain was found in a study of blood T cell repertoires in COVID-19. Study-wide background: Samples came from the United States, Italy and Spain, spanning acute and convalescent COVID-19. Sources were T cells, B-cell-depleted T cells, or PBMCs; the material itself was cDNA or gDNA.

Per the original methods: Reference gene primer amplification yielded estimated nucleated cell counts. Method: immunoSEQ multiplex PCR; TCRdb's copy keeps in-frame clones and lacks some. That table supplies the V and J calls and clone size; D and trimming were determined from the DNA. The profile covers around 380,000 clones, with approximately 80% appearing a single time and 1.1% taken by the ten largest. Material: peripheral blood. The clonotype was recovered from a human donor with acute or convalescent COVID-19. The donor label of this sample is uncertain.

The CDR3 sequence: CASSPATGNPYEQYF. The CDR3, as DNA: TGTGCCAGCAGTCCTGCCACAGGGAACCCCTACGAGCAGTACTTC. V and J are TRBV6-6 and TRBJ2-7; a possible D gene is TRBD1 (6 bases). The germline gives CDR1 MNHNY, CDR2 SVGAGI (reference sequence). V lost 5 bases and J 2 bases, leaving 16 bases between the germline ends. This CDR3 comprises 15 residues.